Listed below are T cell receptor beta chains from one sample, sequenced in a study of blood T cell repertoires in COVID-19. Using immunoSEQ multiplex PCR, the repertoire was profiled, and TCRdb retains in-frame clones only, with some absent. The sample shows under 250,000 clones, 92% of them seen only once. The sequencing sample was made of peripheral blood. The receptor set was obtained from a man in his fifties or sixties with COVID-19, enrolled during active disease. CDR3s include the opening cysteine and the closing phenylalanine or tryptophan. The D gene is left open where the match is weak. Clone size appears in some rows only: once, few, many, or a class for an expanded clone.

abundance	v_gene	d_gene	j_gene	CDR3nt	CDR3aa
NA	TRBV30	NA	TRBJ1-1	TGTGCCTGGAGTGTAGCTGTGCCGTACACTGAAGCTTTCTTT	CAWSVAVPYTEAFF
NA	TRBV7-9	TRBD2	TRBJ2-7	TGTGCCAGCAGCGGGACTAGCGGGGGATACTACGAGCAGTACTTC	CASSGTSGGYYEQYF
NA	TRBV7-9	NA	TRBJ2-1	TGTGCCAGCAGCTATCGGGTTCTAAGGCGGGGGCCAAACAATGAGCAGTTCTTC	CASSYRVLRRGPNNEQFF
NA	TRBV5-1	TRBD1	TRBJ1-3	TGCGCCAGCAGCTTGTATCCCCCGGGACAGGGGGCGCCTGGAAACACCATATATTTT	CASSLYPPGQGAPGNTIYF
NA	TRBV6-2/TRBV6-3	NA	TRBJ1-1	TGTGCCAGCAGTTACCCTTTAACTATAGGAGGGAACACTGAAGCTTTCTTT	CASSYPLTIGGNTEAFF
NA	TRBV27	TRBD1	TRBJ1-6	TGTGCCAGCAGTCCCGGGACAGGACAAAAACATTCACCCCTCCACTTT	CASSPGTGQKHSPLHF
NA	TRBV5-1	TRBD1	TRBJ1-3	TGCGCCAGCAGGGGACAGCAAACCTCTGGAAACACCATATATTTT	CASRGQQTSGNTIYF
NA	TRBV29-1	NA	TRBJ2-2	TGCAGCGTACCGACATGGGGGCCCAGAAACACCGGGGAGCTGTTTTTT	CSVPTWGPRNTGELFF
NA	TRBV24-1	TRBD2	TRBJ2-1	TGTGCCACCAGTGATACGGGACTAGCGGGAGATGAGCAGTTCTTC	CATSDTGLAGDEQFF
NA	TRBV5-1	NA	TRBJ2-7	TGCGCCAGCAGCTTGAGAGGGGGCTACGAGCAGTACTTC	CASSLRGGYEQYF
NA	TRBV27	TRBD1	TRBJ2-6	TGTGCCAGCAGTGGGGGGGACAGGGCTGGGGCCAACGTCCTGACTTTC	CASSGGDRAGANVLTF
NA	TRBV12-3/TRBV12-4	NA	TRBJ2-1	TGTGCCAGCAGAATAGGGGCATACAATGAGCAGTTCTTC	CASRIGAYNEQFF
NA	TRBV6-5	NA	TRBJ1-1	TGTGCCAGCAGTTACACGGGACTCAGGAACACTGAAGCTTTCTTT	CASSYTGLRNTEAFF
NA	TRBV3-1/TRBV3-2	TRBD2	TRBJ2-7	TGTGCCAGCAGCCCCGGGACTACCCTGGGGAGCGAGCAGTACTTC	CASSPGTTLGSEQYF
once	TRBV5-5	NA	TRBJ1-2	TGTGCCAGCACCCCTGGTAGGGGTCGAGGTGGCTACACCTTC	CASTPGRGRGGYTF
NA	TRBV7-2	NA	TRBJ2-3	TGTGCCAGCAGCTTAGCGCTAGCAGATACGCAGTATTTT	CASSLALADTQYF
NA	TRBV6-5	NA	TRBJ1-2	TGTGCCAGCAGTTACTCATCAGGAGGGGATAACTATGGCTACACCTTC	CASSYSSGGDNYGYTF
NA	TRBV5-1	TRBD2	TRBJ2-1	TGCGCCAGCAGCTCCGCGTCCATCAGCGGGAGGGCCGGCCTTGACCGATGGTTCTTC	CASSSASISGRAGLDRWFF
NA	TRBV29-1	TRBD2	TRBJ2-7	TGCAGCGTTGAAGATCGGCTAGCGGGAGTTGGGGAGCAGTACTTC	CSVEDRLAGVGEQYF
NA	TRBV7-2	TRBD2	TRBJ2-3	TGTGCCAGCAGCTTAGCCGGGACTAGGTACGCAGATACGCAGTATTTT	CASSLAGTRYADTQYF
NA	TRBV4-1	TRBD2	TRBJ2-1	TGCGCCAGCAGCCAAGATCGCGGGCTAGCGGGGGGGGTCAATGAGCAGTTCTTC	CASSQDRGLAGGVNEQFF
NA	TRBV19	TRBD1	TRBJ1-1	TGTGCCAGTAGTACCTCTTCGACAGGGTCCACTGAAGCTTTCTTT	CASSTSSTGSTEAFF
NA	TRBV3-1/TRBV3-2	TRBD2	TRBJ2-3	TGTGCCAGCAGCCAAGGGTCTAGCGGGATCACAGATACGCAGTATTTT	CASSQGSSGITDTQYF